Below, 25 T cell receptor beta chains from the same sample are listed, as sequenced in a study of blood T cell repertoires in COVID-19. Data came from immunoSEQ multiplex PCR; TCRdb stores just in-frame clones and leaves some out. Of 160,000 or so clones listed, approximately 87% are singletons. The specimen sequenced was peripheral blood. All receptors come from a woman in her sixties or seventies with acute or convalescent COVID-19.

The chain carries TRBV9 and TRBJ1-1, with TRBD1 matching over 7 bases. This CDR3 is 19 amino acids long. Germline values: CDR1 SGDLS, CDR2 YYNGEE. V lost 3 bases and J lost 4; bases outside the gene matches: 21. CDR3 sequence reads: CASSGGPGRQGYGGTEAFF. The CDR3 bases are TGTGCCAGCAGCGGCGGTCCGGGGAGACAGGGCTATGGGGGCACTGAAGCTTTCTTT.

The table lists this clone with a few counts. The V gene is TRBV10-3, the J gene TRBJ2-1; a weak D match, TRBD1 (6 bases). Germline CDR1 ENHRY, CDR2 SYGVKD. Between the trimmed V and J ends, which lost 6 bases and 4 bases, there was a span of 16 bases. There are 15 residues in the CDR3. CDR3: CAISQDRLGYNEQFF. The CDR3 DNA follows: TGTGCCATCAGCCAAGACAGGCTCGGATACAATGAGCAGTTCTTC.

CDR3 DNA sequence: TGTGCCAGCAGTTTATCTAGTCCCACTGGAAACACCATATATTTT. Translated: CASSLSSPTGNTIYF. The rearrangement links TRBV27 to TRBJ1-3; D is ambiguous. The CDR3 length is 15 residues. The germline V and J ends were trimmed by 0 bases and 2 bases, with 8 bases remaining between them. From germline, CDR1 is MNHEY and CDR2 SMNVEV (reference sequence).

The V gene is TRBV27, the J gene TRBJ2-3; D possibly corresponds to TRBD1 (6 bases). V gave up 5 bases and J gave up 3 bases, with 6 bases separating them. This CDR3 spans 12 amino acids. CDR1 MNHEY and CDR2 SMNVEV come from the germline V gene (reference sequence). CDR3 region: CASSTGTDTQYF. The CDR3, as DNA: TGTGCCAGCAGTACAGGGACAGATACGCAGTATTTT.

J is TRBJ2-1 and V is TRBV28; TRBD1 aligns across 8 bases. Trimming at V came to 2 bases and at J to 5 bases, leaving 5 bases not matched to a gene. The germline V gene encodes CDR1 MDHEN and CDR2 SYDVKM. This CDR3 has 15 amino acids. The CDR3 spells CASSLGGQGDNEQFF. CDR3 coding DNA: TGTGCCAGCAGTTTAGGCGGACAGGGTGACAATGAGCAGTTCTTC.

V usage is TRBV12-3 or TRBV12-4 and J usage is TRBJ1-2, with D possibly matching TRBD1 (6 bases). V was pared by 3 bases and J by 5 bases, with 10 bases between. The CDR3 extends over 13 amino acids. CDR3 loop: CASSFGRGYGYTF. CDR3 bases: TGTGCCAGCAGTTTCGGCAGGGGATATGGCTACACCTTC.

This chain connects TRBV6-5 to TRBJ1-2; D remains ambiguous. Per the germline V gene, CDR1 is MNHEY and CDR2 is SVGAGI. Trimming left V 0 bases short and J 5 bases short, with 16 bases between. The CDR3 runs 16 residues. CDR3 DNA sequence: TGTGCCAGCAGTTACTCGGGAGGGTACGCTGGGTATGGCTACACCTTC. Residues: CASSYSGGYAGYGYTF.

The rearrangement links TRBV4-2 to TRBJ1-5; D possibly corresponds to TRBD1 (5 bases). V was trimmed by 2 bases and J by 5 bases, leaving 10 bases between them. Germline CDR1 is LGHNA and CDR2 is YNFKEQ. The CDR3 covers 14 residues. Here the CDR3 DNA reads TGTGCCAGCAGCCAACAGGGAATTGATCAGCCCCAGCATTTT. Translated: CASSQQGIDQPQHF.

This clone was seen once. The chain couples TRBV5-5 to TRBJ1-5; D is uncertain. CDR3 length: 16 amino acids. CDR1 is SGHKS and CDR2 is YYEKEE in the germline V gene (reference sequence). V was cut by 4 bases and J by 3 bases, with 17 bases left in between. The CDR3 DNA reads as TGTGCCAGCAGCCCCTTTAGCCCGGGTGTCAATCAGCCCCAGCATTTT. This sequence encodes CASSPFSPGVNQPQHF.

This clone showed up just once. The chain combines TRBV2 with TRBJ1-5; no firm D call. The CDR3 contains 13 residues. The V end was cut by 5 bases, the J end by 7 bases, with 12 bases between. Germline CDR1 and CDR2: SNHLY and FYNNEI. The CDR3 loop reads CASSPDFGQPQHF. In DNA form, the CDR3 reads TGTGCCAGCAGTCCGGACTTTGGGCAGCCCCAGCATTTT.

The genes are TRBV7-9 and TRBJ2-3; D remains ambiguous. The CDR3 has 15 residues. V was shortened by 5 bases and J by 1 base, with 13 bases between the two germline ends. CDR1 SEHNR and CDR2 FQNEAQ come from the germline V gene (reference sequence). CDR3 in amino acids: CASSIPGDRTDTQYF. DNA for the CDR3: TGTGCCAGCAGCATCCCCGGTGATCGCACAGATACGCAGTATTTT.

The V gene is TRBV14, the J gene TRBJ1-5; 7 bases fit TRBD1. Trimming removed 7 bases from V and 0 bases from J; junction bases left unmatched: 9. The CDR3 runs to 16 residues. Germline V lookup: CDR1 SGHDN, CDR2 FVKESK. The chain's CDR3 is CASILTRGASNQPQHF. The CDR3, as DNA: TGTGCCAGCATCCTAACCAGGGGGGCTAGCAATCAGCCCCAGCATTTT.

V and J are TRBV2 and TRBJ1-2; D is perhaps TRBD1 (6 bases). The CDR3 is 16 residues long. CDR1 is SNHLY, CDR2 FYNNEI, per germline. Trimming left V 6 bases short and J 8 bases short, with 25 bases between. The CDR3: CASSYRQGPSSGGYTF. In nucleotides, the CDR3 is TGTGCCAGCAGCTACCGGCAGGGGCCCTCCTCGGGGGGCTACACCTTC.

This clone was recorded only once. The chain has TRBV5-6 and TRBJ2-7; D unresolved. CDR3 length equals 16 residues. In germline, CDR1 is SGHDT, CDR2 YYEEEE. V shed 0 bases and J shed 0 bases, with 13 bases lying between them. The CDR3 nucleotides are TGTGCCAGCAGCTTGGTATGGCAGGAAGTCTCCTACGAGCAGTACTTC. Its protein is CASSLVWQEVSYEQYF.

This chain joins TRBV28 and TRBJ1-1; 8 bases align to TRBD1. This CDR3 comprises 14 residues. Germline assignment: CDR1 MDHEN and CDR2 SYDVKM. With 6 bases clipped from V and 5 bases from J, the junction kept 8 bases outside the gene matches. CDR3 DNA: TGTGCCAGCAGCCTGAGCAGGGGGCTTACTGAAGCTTTCTTT. Residues: CASSLSRGLTEAFF.

The chain has TRBV6-5 and TRBJ2-7; no firm D call. In germline, CDR1 is MNHEY, CDR2 SVGAGI. The CDR3 runs 10 residues. The V gene lost 5 bases and the J gene lost 4 bases, with 3 bases spanning the gap. The CDR3 here is CASSIYEQYF. CDR3 bases: TGTGCCAGCAGTATATACGAGCAGTACTTC.

The chain is built from TRBV19 and TRBJ1-5, with 10 positions matching TRBD1. This CDR3 has 13 residues. Germline CDR1 is LNHDA and CDR2 is SQIVND (reference sequence). V shed 6 bases, J shed 6 bases, and the junction held 2 bases outside the gene matches. The CDR3 region is CASRRTGGQPQHF. CDR3 bases: TGTGCCAGTAGGAGGACAGGGGGTCAGCCCCAGCATTTT.

This clone appeared once. The gene calls are TRBV2 and TRBJ1-5, with TRBD1 as a possible D gene (6 bases). The CDR3 consists of 18 residues. Germline V gene data show CDR1 as SNHLY and CDR2 as FYNNEI. Between the trimmed V and J ends, which lost 6 bases and 0 bases, there was a span of 21 bases. The CDR3 nucleotides are TGTGCCAGCAGCCTTGATGAGGGGGGGGGATATAGCAATCAGCCCCAGCATTTT. This encodes CASSLDEGGGYSNQPQHF.

The rearrangement links TRBV5-8 to TRBJ1-5, with 7 bases identical to TRBD1. CDR3 length equals 15 residues. CDR1 SGHTS and CDR2 YDEGEE come from the germline V gene. V shed 5 bases, J shed 2 bases, and the junction held 7 bases outside the gene matches. CDR3 DNA sequence: TGTGCCAGCAGACCGGACAGGAGTCGCAATCAGCCCCAGCATTTT. It codes for CASRPDRSRNQPQHF. The full variable domain, with the rest looked up from reference TRBV5-8 and TRBJ1-5, is EAGVTQSPTHLIKTRGQQATLRCSPISGHTSVYWYQQALGLGLQFLLWYDEGEERNRGNFPPRFSGRQFPNYSSELNVNALELEDSALYLCASRPDRSRNQPQHFGDGTRLSIL.

This chain connects TRBV5-1 to TRBJ1-1; unclear D gene. Germline values: CDR1 SGHRS, CDR2 YFSETQ. Trimming shortened V by 3 bases and J by 1 base, and 10 bases separated the two germline ends. The CDR3 spans 14 residues. CDR3 coding DNA: TGCGCCAGCAGCTCACAGCCCAGGAACACTGAAGCTTTCTTT. Its protein product is CASSSQPRNTEAFF. Based on the CDR3 plus reference TRBV5-1 and TRBJ1-1, the full variable domain is KAGVTQTPRYLIKTRGQQVTLSCSPISGHRSVSWYQQTPGQGLQFLFEYFSETQRNKGNFPGRFSGRQFSNSRSEMNVSTLELGDSALYLCASSSQPRNTEAFFGQGTRLTVV.

The CDR3 DNA reads as TGTGCCACCAGTGATTCTCTGGGACAGGGTATCATTGAGCAGTTCTTC. It is translated as CATSDSLGQGIIEQFF. The chain uses TRBV24-1 and TRBJ2-1, with 9 bases fitting TRBD1. V lost 2 bases, J lost 9 bases, and 10 bases stayed unmatched. CDR1 KGHDR and CDR2 SFDVKD come from the germline V gene. The CDR3 is made up of 16 amino acids.

The gene calls are TRBV6-2 or TRBV6-3 and TRBJ2-2; 7 positions agree with TRBD1. The CDR3 has 15 amino acids. V lost 2 bases to trimming and J lost 6 bases; unmatched junction nucleotides: 6. Germline V lookup: CDR1 MNHEY, CDR2 SVGEGT. The CDR3 is CASSYPYRGAGELFF. The CDR3 DNA sequence: TGTGCCAGCAGTTACCCCTACAGGGGCGCCGGGGAGCTGTTTTTT.

The rearrangement joins TRBV18 to TRBJ2-1, with 10 bases aligning to TRBD2. Looked up from germline, CDR1 is KGHSH and CDR2 is LQKENI. V shed 2 bases, J shed 9 bases, and the junction held 10 bases outside the gene matches. This CDR3 is built from 16 residues. The CDR3 region is CASSPEGLAGDSEQFF. In nucleotides, the CDR3 is TGTGCCAGCTCACCAGAGGGGCTAGCGGGGGATTCTGAGCAGTTCTTC. Supplemented by reference TRBV18 and TRBJ2-1, the full variable domain reads NAGVMQNPRHLVRRRGQEARLRCSPMKGHSHVYWYRQLPEEGLKFMVYLQKENIIDESGMPKERFSAEFPKEGPSILRIQQVVRGDSAAYFCASSPEGLAGDSEQFFGPGTRLTVL.

In its sample, this clone was seen a few times. The V call is TRBV9, the J call TRBJ1-1; TRBD1 aligns across 7 bases. The CDR3 length is 15 residues. With V trimmed by 3 bases and J by 0 bases, 5 bases remained unmatched. The germline gives CDR1 SGDLS, CDR2 YYNGEE. The CDR3 DNA is TGTGCCAGCAGCGCGTCGACAGGGATGAACACTGAAGCTTTCTTT. It is translated as CASSASTGMNTEAFF.

The chain uses TRBV2 and TRBJ2-7, with a tentative D call TRBD2 (5 bases). Per the germline V gene, CDR1 is SNHLY and CDR2 is FYNNEI. With 4 bases removed from V and 4 bases from J, the gap between germline ends came to 14 bases. The CDR3 has 14 amino acids. The CDR3 protein is CASSASWESYEQYF. The CDR3 nucleotides read TGTGCCAGCAGTGCCTCCTGGGAGTCGTACGAGCAGTACTTC.